The 20 T cell receptor beta chains below all came from one sample that was sequenced in a study of blood T cell repertoires in COVID-19. The repertoire was sequenced with immunoSEQ multiplex PCR; TCRdb's copy has only in-frame clones and lacks some. The repertoire holds about 54,000 clones, approximately 85% seen once, with 9.5% to 15% in the top ten. The sequenced sample consisted of peripheral blood. Receptors originate from a human donor in a cohort sampled during active COVID-19.

The V and J genes are TRBV20-1 and TRBJ2-7; no clear D. Germline CDR1 is DFQATT and CDR2 is SNEGSKA (reference sequence). CDR3 length: 11 amino acids. The V end lost 3 bases, the J end lost 2 bases, and 5 bases lay between the germline ends. The CDR3 sequence is CSARTAYEQYF. The DNA for the CDR3 is TGCAGTGCTAGGACTGCCTACGAGCAGTACTTC.

The chain has TRBV19 and TRBJ2-5; the match to TRBD2 covers 15 bases. This CDR3 is built from 16 residues. Germline loops: CDR1 LNHDA, CDR2 SQIVND (reference sequence). J was trimmed by 5 bases and V by 4 bases; bases with no gene match: 5. CDR3 loop: CASSTWTSGRAETQYF. DNA for the CDR3: TGTGCCAGTAGTACTTGGACTAGCGGGAGGGCTGAGACCCAGTACTTC.

Written as DNA, the CDR3 is TGTGCCAGCTCACCAGGCTTGAATGAAAAACTGTTTTTT. It codes for CASSPGLNEKLFF. The chain uses TRBV18 and TRBJ1-4; D call uncertain. There are 13 residues in the CDR3. Germline V lookup: CDR1 KGHSH, CDR2 LQKENI. Trimming shortened V by 2 bases and J by 5 bases, and 6 bases separated the two germline ends. The full variable domain, completed using reference TRBV18 and TRBJ1-4, is NAGVMQNPRHLVRRRGQEARLRCSPMKGHSHVYWYRQLPEEGLKFMVYLQKENIIDESGMPKERFSAEFPKEGPSILRIQQVVRGDSAAYFCASSPGLNEKLFFGSGTQLSVL.

The CDR3 DNA reads as TGTGCCAGCCGCTTTCCGACAGGCGATAATTCACCCCTCCACTTT. This codes for CASRFPTGDNSPLHF. V is TRBV28 and J is TRBJ1-6; D might be TRBD1 (6 bases). CDR1 MDHEN and CDR2 SYDVKM come from the germline V gene. The CDR3 totals 15 residues. V lost 8 bases to trimming and J lost 5 bases, with 16 bases between them. Together with reference TRBV28 and TRBJ1-6, the CDR3 gives the full variable domain: DVKVTQSSRYLVKRTGEKVFLECVQDMDHENMFWYRQDPGLGLRLIYFSYDVKMKEKGDIPEGYSVSREKKERFSLILESASTNQTSMYLCASRFPTGDNSPLHFGNGTRLTVT.

The rearrangement links TRBV7-6 to TRBJ1-6; 8 nucleotides agree with TRBD1. Unmatched junction bases numbered 6, after V lost 2 bases and J lost 0 bases. Germline V gene data show CDR1 as SGHVS and CDR2 as FNYEAQ. The CDR3 is made up of 18 amino acids. CDR3 in DNA: TGTGCCAGCAGCTTAAGGAACAGGGGGAGCTCCTATAATTCACCCCTCCACTTT. It is translated as CASSLRNRGSSYNSPLHF.

J is TRBJ2-7 and V is TRBV5-4, with 7 bases aligning to TRBD2. J was trimmed by 7 bases and V by 1 base; bases with no gene match: 5. The CDR3 length is 13 residues. Germline CDR1 is SGHNT and CDR2 is YYREEE (reference sequence). The CDR3 loop is CASSLSREGEQYF. In DNA form, the CDR3 reads TGTGCCAGCAGCTTGTCCAGGGAGGGGGAGCAGTACTTC.

This chain uses TRBV11-3 with TRBJ2-3; D ambiguous. The CDR3 is 14 residues long. Trimming removed 2 bases at V and 2 bases at J, with 8 bases between. From germline, CDR1 is SGHNT and CDR2 YENEEA. DNA for the CDR3: TGTGCCAGCAGCTTATCCTCCTACACAGATACGCAGTATTTT. The encoded protein is CASSLSSYTDTQYF.

This clone was detected once. The J gene is TRBJ2-2, the V gene TRBV29-1, with 7 bases that match TRBD1. The germline V gene encodes CDR1 SQVTM and CDR2 ANQGSEA. The CDR3 length is 15 residues. V was clipped by 4 bases and J by 0 bases; unmatched bases: 5. CDR3 loop: CSVAGTDSNTGELFF. The CDR3 DNA reads as TGCAGCGTTGCCGGGACAGACTCGAACACCGGGGAGCTGTTTTTT.

This clone appeared a few times. This chain links TRBV28 with TRBJ2-7, with TRBD2 matching 7 bases. This CDR3 region has 15 residues. Germline V gives CDR1 MDHEN, CDR2 SYDVKM. The junction had 4 bases not matched to a gene; V was cut back by 2 bases and J by 0 bases. CDR3 sequence reads: CASSLGRGFSYEQYF. CDR3 nucleotides: TGTGCCAGCAGTTTAGGGCGGGGGTTCTCCTACGAGCAGTACTTC. Filled out from reference TRBV28 and TRBJ2-7, the complete variable domain reads DVKVTQSSRYLVKRTGEKVFLECVQDMDHENMFWYRQDPGLGLRLIYFSYDVKMKEKGDIPEGYSVSREKKERFSLILESASTNQTSMYLCASSLGRGFSYEQYFGPGTRLTVT.

This chain connects TRBV6-2 or TRBV6-3 to TRBJ1-2, with D possibly TRBD1 on 6 matching bases. This CDR3 contains 13 residues. The ends were cut back, 5 bases at V and 7 bases at J, with 14 bases in the middle. Germline V CDR1 and CDR2: MNHEY, SVGEGT. The CDR3, as DNA: TGTGCCAGCAGTAGCGACGGGACATCTGGCTACACCTTC. Amino acids: CASSSDGTSGYTF.

There are a few counts of this clone. V and J are TRBV7-6 and TRBJ1-4; 8 bases line up with TRBD1. The CDR3 sequence is 16 residues long. Per germline, CDR1 SGHVS and CDR2 FNYEAQ. V trimming: 5 bases; J trimming: 0 bases; junction bases outside the gene matches: 5. The CDR3 DNA is TGTGCCAGCAGCGACCAGGGGGCCGCAACTAATGAAAAACTGTTTTTT. This encodes CASSDQGAATNEKLFF.

The rearrangement uses TRBV9 and TRBJ2-7; no clear D. Germline V gives CDR1 SGDLS, CDR2 YYNGEE. This CDR3 spans 15 amino acids. Between the trimmed V and J ends, which lost 0 bases and 2 bases, there was a span of 12 bases. The CDR3 here is CASSVANSPTYEQYF. CDR3 bases: TGTGCCAGCAGCGTAGCCAACTCTCCCACCTACGAGCAGTACTTC.

In nucleotides, the CDR3 is TGTGCCACCAGTGATGCGGCTGAAACCGGGGAGCTGTTTTTT. Translated, it gives CATSDAAETGELFF. The chain recombines TRBV24-1 with TRBJ2-2; D gene ambiguous. The ends were cut back, 3 bases at V and 5 bases at J, with 9 bases in the middle. The V gene's germline CDR1 is KGHDR and CDR2 SFDVKD. This CDR3 comprises 14 residues.

This chain uses TRBV13 with TRBJ2-7; D might be TRBD2 (5 bases). Germline assignment: CDR1 PRHDT and CDR2 FYEKMQ (reference sequence). The length of the CDR3 is 14 residues. Trimming took off 0 bases at V and 6 bases at J, with 12 bases between the two ends. The CDR3 DNA follows: TGTGCCAGCAGCTTAGGGGAACTAGATGGCGAGCAGTACTTC. Its protein product is CASSLGELDGEQYF.

The rearrangement joins TRBV19 to TRBJ1-1; 8 bases map to TRBD1. CDR3 length: 14 amino acids. V was clipped by 4 bases and J by 6 bases; unmatched bases: 7. Germline CDR1 reads LNHDA; CDR2 reads SQIVND (reference sequence). CDR3 sequence reads: CASSTLDRAPEAFF. CDR3 bases: TGTGCCAGTAGTACTCTGGACAGGGCGCCTGAAGCTTTCTTT.

V gene TRBV4-3 combines with J gene TRBJ2-7, with unresolved D. The V and J ends lost 2 bases and 4 bases respectively, with 9 bases between them. The CDR3 contains 13 residues. Germline loops: CDR1 LGHNA, CDR2 YSLEER. This chain's CDR3 is CASSQNTAYEQYF. Written as DNA, the CDR3 is TGCGCCAGCAGCCAAAACACAGCTTACGAGCAGTACTTC.

The CDR3 sequence: CASSPPPGLAGSYEQYF. The CDR3 DNA reads as TGCGCCAGCAGCCCACCCCCTGGACTAGCGGGTTCCTACGAGCAGTACTTC. This rearrangement joins TRBV5-1 to TRBJ2-7; 11 bases map to TRBD2. Germline loops: CDR1 SGHRS, CDR2 YFSETQ. This CDR3 is built from 17 residues. Losses at the gene ends were 4 bases for V and 1 base for J; bases not matched to a gene: 10.

J is TRBJ2-5 and V is TRBV19, with 14 nucleotides matching TRBD2. The V segment lost 5 bases and the J segment 5 bases; nucleotides outside the gene matches: 7. Germline assignment: CDR1 LNHDA and CDR2 SQIVND (reference sequence). CDR3 size: 16 residues. The CDR3 sequence is CASSARLAGGLETQYF. CDR3 nucleotides: TGTGCCAGTAGTGCCCGACTAGCGGGAGGGCTGGAGACCCAGTACTTC.

This clone appeared once. The chain uses TRBV4-3 and TRBJ1-4; D is unclear. V lost 0 bases, J lost 4 bases, and 9 bases lay in between. The length of the CDR3 is 15 residues. Looked up from germline, CDR1 is LGHNA and CDR2 is YSLEER. The CDR3 bases are TGCGCCAGCAGCCAAGAAAGACAACTTAATGAAAAACTGTTTTTT. It is translated as CASSQERQLNEKLFF.

The V call is TRBV2, the J call TRBJ2-5; 8 nucleotides match TRBD1. CDR1 SNHLY and CDR2 FYNNEI come from the germline V gene. The V segment lost 6 bases and the J segment 3 bases; nucleotides outside the gene matches: 0. There are 12 residues in the CDR3. CDR3 residues: CASRDREETQYF. In DNA form, the CDR3 reads TGTGCCAGCAGGGACAGGGAAGAGACCCAGTACTTC.